Shown below are 10 T cell receptor beta chains from a single sample sequenced in a study of T cell responses to AZD1222 COVID-19 vaccine. Profiling relied on immunoSEQ multiplex PCR, and the TCRdb table lists in-frame clones only, not all of them. The sample includes 140,000 to 150,000 clones, about 91% of them seen just once. Material: peripheral blood, obtained on day 0 of AZD1222 vaccination. All receptors come from an adult in good health.

This clone was recorded a few times. V and J are TRBV28 and TRBJ1-5; 7 bases align to TRBD1. After removal of 6 bases from V and 6 bases from J, the junction contained 11 bases not matched to a gene. The CDR3 consists of 15 residues. Per germline, CDR1 MDHEN and CDR2 SYDVKM. CDR3 sequence reads: CASSSIDREGQPQHF. The CDR3 DNA reads TGTGCCAGCAGCTCTATCGACAGGGAGGGTCAGCCCCAGCATTTT.

The rearrangement links TRBV20-1 to TRBJ1-1; D is ambiguous. This CDR3 is built from 13 residues. The ends were cut back, 3 bases at V and 1 base at J, with 9 bases in the middle. From germline, CDR1 is DFQATT and CDR2 SNEGSKA (reference sequence). As DNA, the CDR3 is TGCAGTGCTAGTGCAAGTCCGAACACTGAAGCTTTCTTT. The encoded protein is CSASASPNTEAFF.

The count of this clone is one. V and J are TRBV6-5 and TRBJ1-2; TRBD1 aligns across 7 bases. V lost 6 bases and J lost 4; bases outside the gene matches: 2. Germline-derived CDR1 and CDR2 are MNHEY and SVGAGI. The CDR3 runs to 12 residues. CDR3 region: CASRRQGYGYTF. CDR3 DNA: TGTGCCAGCAGACGACAGGGCTATGGCTACACCTTC.

V gene TRBV15 combines with J gene TRBJ2-7; perhaps D is TRBD1 or TRBD2 (6 bases each). V was cut by 1 base and J by 3 bases, with 13 bases left in between. This CDR3 region has 15 residues. Germline CDR1 and CDR2: LNHNV and YYDKDF (reference sequence). The CDR3 loop reads CATSRGHREVYEQYF. DNA for the CDR3: TGTGCCACCAGCAGAGGCCACAGGGAGGTCTACGAGCAGTACTTC. Full variable domain (outside the CDR3, taken from reference TRBV15 and TRBJ2-7): DAMVIQNPRYQVTQFGKPVTLSCSQTLNHNVMYWYQQKSSQAPKLLFHYYDKDFNNEADTPDNFQSRRPNTSFCFLDIRSPGLGDTAMYLCATSRGHREVYEQYFGPGTRLTVT.

The chain couples TRBV5-1 to TRBJ2-5, with 12 bases fitting TRBD2. V gave up 0 bases and J gave up 2 bases; unmatched junction bases: 2. The CDR3 loop spans 16 amino acids. The germline V gene encodes CDR1 SGHRS and CDR2 YFSETQ. The CDR3 nucleotides read TGCGCCAGCAGCTTGGAGCTAGCGGGGGGGCAAGAGACCCAGTACTTC. Translating it yields CASSLELAGGQETQYF.

This chain links TRBV11-2 with TRBJ1-1; tentative D call: TRBD1 (6 bases). Germline CDR1 reads SGHAT; CDR2 reads FQNNGV. The CDR3 consists of 13 residues. Trimming pared 7 bases from V and 0 bases from J, leaving 9 bases between. This chain's CDR3 is CASTGQMNTEAFF. The CDR3 DNA reads as TGTGCCAGCACCGGACAGATGAACACTGAAGCTTTCTTT.

The gene calls are TRBV18 and TRBJ1-1, with TRBD1 matching 8 bases. Trimming at V came to 5 bases and at J to 3 bases, leaving 8 bases not matched to a gene. This CDR3 comprises 15 residues. The germline V gene encodes CDR1 KGHSH and CDR2 LQKENI. CDR3 sequence (DNA): TGTGCCAGCTCAGAAAGGACAGGGAGGGACACTGAAGCTTTCTTT. It yields the protein CASSERTGRDTEAFF.

V is TRBV3-1 (or the pseudogene TRBV3-2) and J is TRBJ1-2; D is unclear. Germline assignment: CDR1 LGHDT and CDR2 YNNKEL (reference sequence). V was cut by 0 bases and J by 4 bases, with 3 bases left in between. The CDR3 sequence is 12 residues long. CDR3 in amino acids: CASSQEAYGYTF. CDR3 sequence (DNA): TGTGCCAGCAGCCAAGAAGCCTATGGCTACACCTTC.

V is TRBV5-6 and J is TRBJ1-4; TRBD1 aligns across 12 bases. CDR3 length equals 15 residues. V shed 4 bases and J 7 bases; nucleotides not matched to a gene: 5. The germline CDR1 and CDR2 sequences are SGHDT and YYEEEE. CDR3: CASSTGTGGFEKLFF. The CDR3 DNA is TGTGCCAGCAGCACCGGGACAGGGGGCTTTGAAAAACTGTTTTTT.

The chain recombines TRBV28 with TRBJ1-2; 9 bases map to TRBD1. The CDR3 totals 15 residues. The V gene's germline CDR1 is MDHEN and CDR2 SYDVKM. V was clipped by 6 bases and J by 5 bases; unmatched bases: 10. This CDR3 reads CASRDRGSAGYGYTF. CDR3 DNA: TGTGCCAGCAGGGACAGGGGTTCGGCGGGGTATGGCTACACCTTC.